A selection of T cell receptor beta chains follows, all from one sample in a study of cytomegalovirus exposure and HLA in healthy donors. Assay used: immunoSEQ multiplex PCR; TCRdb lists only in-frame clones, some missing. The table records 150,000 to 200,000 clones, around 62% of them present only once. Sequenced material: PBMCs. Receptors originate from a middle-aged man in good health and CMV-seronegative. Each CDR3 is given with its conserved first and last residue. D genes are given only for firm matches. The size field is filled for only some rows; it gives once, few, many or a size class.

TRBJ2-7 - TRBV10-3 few TGTGCCATCACGGGACTCCAAGGAGGCGAGCAGTACTTC CAITGLQGGEQYF
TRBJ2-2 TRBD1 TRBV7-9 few TGTGCCAGCAGCACCAGGACAGGGGGTCGGACCGGGGAGCTGTTTTTT CASSTRTGGRTGELFF
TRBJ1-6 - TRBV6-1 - TGTGCCAGCAGCCAAGACAGCTCCTATAATTCACCCCTCCACTTT CASSQDSSYNSPLHF
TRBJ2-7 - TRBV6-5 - TGTGCCAGCAGGATGGGGCAGGCCCCCTCCTACGAGCAGTACTTC CASRMGQAPSYEQYF
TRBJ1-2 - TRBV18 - TGTGCCAGCTCACCAGGGACGGGAGACTATGGCTACACCTTC CASSPGTGDYGYTF
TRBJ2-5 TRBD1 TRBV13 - TGTGCCAGCAGCCCGACAGGGGAATCGTACCAAGAGACCCAGTACTTC CASSPTGESYQETQYF
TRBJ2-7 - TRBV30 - TGTGCCTGGAGTGTAGGGCAGGGTACGGTGCAGTACTTC CAWSVGQGTVQYF
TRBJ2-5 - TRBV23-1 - TGCGCCAGCATTAGACCGACAATCCCAAGCGGGCCACCACAAGAGACCCAGTACTTC CASIRPTIPSGPPQETQYF
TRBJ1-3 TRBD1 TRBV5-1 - TGCGCCAGCAGCGACACAGGGGAAGGAAACACCATATATTTT CASSDTGEGNTIYF
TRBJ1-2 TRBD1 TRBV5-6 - TGTGCCAGCAGCTCCCGTACAGGGGCTAGGGGCTACACCTTC CASSSRTGARGYTF
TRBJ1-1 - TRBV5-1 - TGCGCCAGCAGCCCTGGGGGGATCGCTGAAGCTTTCTTT CASSPGGIAEAFF
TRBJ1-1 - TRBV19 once TGTGCCAGTAGTATAGATAGCAGGTTCCTATCGGGGACTGAAGCTTTCTTT CASSIDSRFLSGTEAFF